Below are 19 T cell receptor beta chains sequenced from a single sample in a study of T cell responses to AZD1222 COVID-19 vaccine. Data came from immunoSEQ multiplex PCR; TCRdb stores just in-frame clones and leaves some out. The profile shows 150,000 or so clones, about 91% of them singletons. Source: peripheral blood, taken 28 days after the second AZD1222 dose. These receptors came from an adult who received the AZD1222 COVID-19 vaccine.

This sequence joins TRBV6-5 and TRBJ2-5; D is unclear. This CDR3 is 14 amino acids long. Deletions cut 0 bases from V and 4 bases from J, with 9 bases between. Germline V gene sequence: CDR1 MNHEY, CDR2 SVGAGI. The CDR3 region is CASSYSGMGETQYF. The CDR3, as DNA: TGTGCCAGCAGTTACTCAGGAATGGGAGAGACCCAGTACTTC.

This chain uses TRBV30 with TRBJ1-2; D might be TRBD1 (5 bases). The CDR3 covers 12 residues. CDR1 is GTSNPN, CDR2 SVGIG, per germline (reference sequence). V lost 4 bases and J lost 8, with 14 bases in between. The CDR3 nucleotides are TGTGCCTGGACTCGCAGGGAAAGAGGCTACACCTTC. Translated: CAWTRRERGYTF.

This clone has only one observation. CDR3 DNA sequence: TGTGCCAGCAGCAGACCTACAGGGGACGGCTACACCTTC. Translation: CASSRPTGDGYTF. The chain carries TRBV12-3 or TRBV12-4 and TRBJ1-2; TRBD1 agrees at 7 bases. This CDR3 comprises 13 residues. The junction had 9 bases not matched to a gene; V was cut back by 6 bases and J by 8 bases.

The chain uses TRBV2 and TRBJ1-1; possible D gene TRBD1, 6 bases. Germline V CDR1 and CDR2: SNHLY, FYNNEI. V lost 3 bases to trimming and J lost 1 base, with 12 bases between them. The CDR3 length is 15 residues. In DNA form, the CDR3 reads TGTGCCAGCAGTGACAGACAGGACGGGAACACTGAAGCTTTCTTT. Translated, it gives CASSDRQDGNTEAFF.

The rearrangement uses TRBV5-1 and TRBJ2-7, with 10 bases lining up with TRBD2. J was trimmed by 0 bases and V by 7 bases; bases with no gene match: 19. Germline values: CDR1 SGHRS, CDR2 YFSETQ. This CDR3 region has 19 residues. The CDR3 DNA reads TGCGCCAGCTCAACCGGACTGCGGGATAGCGGGGGGAGCTCCTACGAGCAGTACTTC. This codes for CASSTGLRDSGGSSYEQYF.

The rearrangement links TRBV7-2 to TRBJ2-3, with D unclear. V was shortened by 5 bases and J by 0 bases, with 6 bases between the two germline ends. The germline V gene encodes CDR1 SGHTA and CDR2 FQGNSA. The CDR3 extends over 13 amino acids. The DNA of the CDR3 is TGTGCCAGCAGCCAGTGGAGCACAGATACGCAGTATTTT. It is translated as CASSQWSTDTQYF.

DNA of the CDR3: TGTGCCAGCAGCTTGGAGGGATTAATCTACTCTGGAAACACCATATATTTT. Protein product: CASSLEGLIYSGNTIYF. V and J are TRBV5-6 and TRBJ1-3; D unresolved. The CDR3 runs 17 residues. Germline V gene lookup returns CDR1 SGHDT and CDR2 YYEEEE. The V gene lost 0 bases and the J gene lost 0 bases, with 13 bases spanning the gap.

This chain links TRBV2 with TRBJ1-5; no reliable D call. CDR3 length equals 13 residues. V dropped 6 bases and J dropped 4 bases, with 10 bases sitting between them. CDR1 is SNHLY and CDR2 is FYNNEI in the germline V gene. Written as DNA, the CDR3 is TGTGCCAGCAGCCCGGACGGAAATCAGCCCCAGCATTTT. It specifies CASSPDGNQPQHF.

This chain connects TRBV2 to TRBJ1-5; the D is unclear. The ends were cut back, 4 bases at V and 0 bases at J, with 13 bases in the middle. The CDR3 sequence is 16 residues long. Germline V gene sequence: CDR1 SNHLY, CDR2 FYNNEI. The DNA of the CDR3 is TGTGCCAGCAGTGTAACAGTGGAACATAGCAATCAGCCCCAGCATTTT. It specifies CASSVTVEHSNQPQHF.

In the case of this clone: Compared with germline, one end of the junction differs, possibly owing to a read error. The chain joins TRBV12-5 to TRBJ1-1; tentatively, D is TRBD1 (6 bases). CDR3 length equals 13 residues. Germline assignment: CDR1 LGHNT and CDR2 FRNRAP. For the CDR3, the DNA is TGTGCTAGTGGTTTGGTAGGGGGAGCTGATGCTTTCTTT. Residues: CASGLVGGADAFF. The whole variable domain, filled in from reference TRBV12-5 and TRBJ1-1, reads DARVTQTPRHKVTEMGQEVTMRCQPILGHNTVFWYRQTMMQGLELLAYFRNRAPLDDSGMPKDRFSAEMPDATLATLKIQPSEPRDSAVYFCASGLVGGADAFFGQGTRLTVV.

V usage is TRBV7-2 and J usage is TRBJ2-7; D remains unclear. CDR3 length: 12 amino acids. V was shortened by 5 bases and J by 9 bases, with 14 bases between the two germline ends. Per germline, CDR1 SGHTA and CDR2 FQGNSA. The CDR3 DNA follows: TGTGCCAGCAGCCCCGGGTCCTACCTGCAGTACTTC. It yields the protein CASSPGSYLQYF. The variable domain in full, with the rest retrieved from reference TRBV7-2 and TRBJ2-7, is GAGVSQSPSNKVTEKGKDVELRCDPISGHTALYWYRQSLGQGLEFLIYFQGNSAPDKSGLPSDRFSAERTGGSVSTLTIQRTQQEDSAVYLCASSPGSYLQYFGPGTRLTVT.

This clone was seen only once. V and J are TRBV30 and TRBJ2-7, with D possibly TRBD1 on 6 matching bases. From germline, CDR1 is GTSNPN and CDR2 SVGIG (reference sequence). V lost 3 bases and J lost 5, with 11 bases in between. CDR3 length equals 12 residues. In DNA, the CDR3 is TGTGCCTGGAGCGCGGACAGTAACGAGCAGTACTTC. Translating it yields CAWSADSNEQYF.

This chain uses TRBV6-6 with TRBJ1-4; no reliable D call. This CDR3 is built from 16 residues. Trimming took 0 bases from V and 5 from J, leaving 13 bases between them. From germline, CDR1 is MNHNY and CDR2 SVGAGI (reference sequence). The CDR3 reads CASSYSMPEPNEKLFF. The CDR3 DNA sequence: TGTGCCAGCAGTTACTCGATGCCGGAACCCAATGAAAAACTGTTTTTT.

The chain is built from TRBV6-1 and TRBJ2-7; weak D call: TRBD2 (7 bases). With 1 base removed from V and 2 bases from J, the gap between germline ends came to 21 bases. From germline, CDR1 is MNHNS and CDR2 SASEGT. The CDR3 has 18 residues. Here the CDR3 DNA reads TGTGCCAGCAGTGAAGTACTCACAGGGACCGCGGGGGCCTACGAGCAGTACTTC. This gives the protein CASSEVLTGTAGAYEQYF.

The chain uses TRBV4-1 and TRBJ1-5; D is unclear. The ends were cut back, 0 bases at V and 1 base at J, with 7 bases in the middle. CDR3 length: 15 amino acids. Germline V CDR1 and CDR2: MGHRA, YSYEKL. The DNA of the CDR3 is TGCGCCAGCAGCCAAGATTTGGTCAGCAATCAGCCCCAGCATTTT. It specifies CASSQDLVSNQPQHF.

V gene TRBV6-5 combines with J gene TRBJ2-5; 9 bases agree with TRBD2. The CDR3 is 15 amino acids. Germline-derived CDR1 and CDR2 are MNHEY and SVGAGI. V lost 2 bases to trimming and J lost 9 bases; unmatched junction nucleotides: 10. The DNA for the CDR3 is TGTGCCAGCAGTTACCGTAGCGGGGGCGTCGCGGCCCAGTACTTC. This gives the protein CASSYRSGGVAAQYF.

This clone is a singleton in its sample. V and J are TRBV30 and TRBJ1-2; D gene uncertain. Germline V gives CDR1 GTSNPN, CDR2 SVGIG (reference sequence). CDR3 size: 13 residues. Trimming removed 0 bases from V and 8 bases from J, with 13 bases in between. The CDR3 bases are TGTGCCTGGAGTGTACTTCTGGGCGGGGGCTACACCTTC. As protein: CAWSVLLGGGYTF.

The rearrangement uses TRBV19 and TRBJ1-5, with D hard to call. The germline gives CDR1 LNHDA, CDR2 SQIVND (reference sequence). Trimming shortened V by 7 bases and J by 1 base, and 8 bases separated the two germline ends. The CDR3 totals 13 residues. The CDR3 sequence is CASKADSNQPQHF. As DNA, the CDR3 is TGTGCCAGTAAGGCCGACAGCAATCAGCCCCAGCATTTT.

This chain uses TRBV7-2 with TRBJ1-1, with D possibly TRBD1 on 6 matching bases. The CDR3 runs to 13 residues. Germline-derived CDR1 and CDR2 are SGHTA and FQGNSA. Trimming left V 4 bases short and J 1 base short, with 7 bases between. The CDR3 sequence is CASSWGQNTEAFF. DNA for the CDR3: TGTGCCAGCAGCTGGGGACAGAACACTGAAGCTTTCTTT.